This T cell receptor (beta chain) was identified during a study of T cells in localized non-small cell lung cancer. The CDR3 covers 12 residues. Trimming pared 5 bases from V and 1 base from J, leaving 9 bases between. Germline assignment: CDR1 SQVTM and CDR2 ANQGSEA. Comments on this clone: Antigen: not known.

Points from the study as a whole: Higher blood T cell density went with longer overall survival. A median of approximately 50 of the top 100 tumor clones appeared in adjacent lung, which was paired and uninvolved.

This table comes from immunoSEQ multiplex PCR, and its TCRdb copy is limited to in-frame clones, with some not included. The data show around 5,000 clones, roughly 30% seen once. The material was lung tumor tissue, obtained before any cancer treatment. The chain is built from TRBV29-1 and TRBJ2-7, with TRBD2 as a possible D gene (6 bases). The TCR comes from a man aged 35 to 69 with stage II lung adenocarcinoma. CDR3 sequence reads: CSVMSGSYEQYF. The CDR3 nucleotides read TGCAGCGTTATGAGCGGGTCCTACGAGCAGTACTTC.